The clone carrying this T cell receptor (beta chain) was recorded at least ten times. The antigen is unknown. The TCR cDNA carried a universal primer site and UMIs from 5'RACE template switching. TCRdb reprocessed the 5' RACE reads with MiXCR, giving one entry per CDR3 protein. The repertoire holds 620,000 or so distinct CDR3 sequences, with around a sixth as singletons. Germline V gene lookup returns CDR1 MNHEY and CDR2 SMNVEV (reference sequence). The CDR3 is 13 amino acids. V was cut by 5 bases and J by 8 bases, with 13 bases left in between. The data derive from a study of T cells after yellow fever vaccination. Study-wide points: Most clones from primary vaccination resurfaced after the booster (around 97% CD4, around 89% CD8).

V gene TRBV27 combines with J gene TRBJ2-1; D is unresolved. This sequence was found in a man younger than 35 who received the YFV17D yellow fever vaccine. This specimen consisted of PBMCs, obtained about 5 days after the first yellow fever vaccination. The CDR3 bases are TGTGCCAGCAGTCCATACGTTGGCGATGAGCAGTTCTTC. This sequence encodes CASSPYVGDEQFF.